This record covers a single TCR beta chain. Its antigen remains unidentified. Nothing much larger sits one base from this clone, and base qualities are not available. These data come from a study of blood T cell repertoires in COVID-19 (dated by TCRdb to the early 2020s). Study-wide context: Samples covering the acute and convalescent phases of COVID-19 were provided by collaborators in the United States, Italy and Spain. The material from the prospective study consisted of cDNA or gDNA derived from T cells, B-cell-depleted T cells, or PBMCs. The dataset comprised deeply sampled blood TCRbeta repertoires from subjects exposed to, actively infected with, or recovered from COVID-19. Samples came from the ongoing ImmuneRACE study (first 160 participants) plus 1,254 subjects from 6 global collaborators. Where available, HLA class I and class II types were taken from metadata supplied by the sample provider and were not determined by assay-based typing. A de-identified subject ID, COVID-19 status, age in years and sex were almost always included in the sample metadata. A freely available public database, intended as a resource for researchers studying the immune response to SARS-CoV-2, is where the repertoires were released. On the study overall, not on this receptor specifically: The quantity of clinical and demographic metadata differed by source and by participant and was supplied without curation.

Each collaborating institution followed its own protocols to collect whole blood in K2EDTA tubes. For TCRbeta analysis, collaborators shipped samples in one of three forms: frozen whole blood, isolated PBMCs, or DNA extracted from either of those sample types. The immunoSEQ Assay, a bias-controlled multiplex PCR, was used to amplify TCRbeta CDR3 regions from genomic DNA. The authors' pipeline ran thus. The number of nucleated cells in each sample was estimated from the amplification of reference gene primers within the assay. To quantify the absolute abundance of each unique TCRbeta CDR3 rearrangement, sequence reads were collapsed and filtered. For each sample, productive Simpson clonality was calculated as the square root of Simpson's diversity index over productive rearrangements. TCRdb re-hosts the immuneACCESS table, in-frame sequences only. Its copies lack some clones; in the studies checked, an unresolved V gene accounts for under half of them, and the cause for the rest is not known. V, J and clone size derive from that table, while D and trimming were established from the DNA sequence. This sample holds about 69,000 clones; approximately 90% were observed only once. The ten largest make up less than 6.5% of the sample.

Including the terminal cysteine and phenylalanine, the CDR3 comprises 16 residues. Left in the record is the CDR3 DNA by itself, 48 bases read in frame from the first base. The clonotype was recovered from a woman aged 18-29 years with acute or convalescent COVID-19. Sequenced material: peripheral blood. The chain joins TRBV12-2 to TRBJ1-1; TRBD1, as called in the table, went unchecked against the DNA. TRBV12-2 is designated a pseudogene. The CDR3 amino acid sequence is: CASRLRGRRVNTEAFF. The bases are TGTGCAAGTCGCTTAAGAGGTCGCAGGGTGAACACTGAAGCTTTCTTT.